These 18 T cell receptor beta chains share one sample of origin, sequenced in a study of T cell clones after liver transplantation. Only in-frame clones appear in the TCRdb table, and some are missing; sequencing was by immunoSEQ multiplex PCR. The sample consists of 45,000 to 60,000 clones, about 88% of them appearing once. The sample in question was CD4+ T cells from blood, obtained before liver transplant. These receptor sequences come from a human donor who received a liver transplant.

This chain's CDR3 is CASNRTPSYEQYF. The CDR3 coding sequence is TGTGCCAGCAACAGGACTCCCTCCTACGAGCAGTACTTC. The chain carries TRBV7-2 and TRBJ2-7, with D perhaps assigned TRBD1 or TRBD2 (5 bases each). The germline V gene encodes CDR1 SGHTA and CDR2 FQGNSA. The CDR3 is made up of 13 amino acids. The V and J ends lost 7 bases and 0 bases respectively, with 10 bases between them.

V is TRBV7-3 and J is TRBJ2-5, with 8 nucleotides matching TRBD2. Germline CDR1 SGHTA, CDR2 FQGTGA. The V and J ends lost 5 bases and 4 bases, in that order; junction bases with no gene match: 6. The CDR3 is 14 residues long. Written as DNA, the CDR3 is TGTGCCAGCAGCCCCTCCGGGAGGGGAGAGACCCAGTACTTC. Residues: CASSPSGRGETQYF.

The V gene is TRBV28, the J gene TRBJ2-5, with 14 bases lining up with TRBD2. V was pared by 6 bases and J by 5 bases, with 8 bases of the junction left unmatched. Germline V lookup: CDR1 MDHEN, CDR2 SYDVKM. The CDR3 consists of 16 residues. This CDR3 reads CASRTRLAGGVETQYF. As DNA, the CDR3 is TGTGCCAGCAGAACCCGACTAGCGGGAGGGGTGGAGACCCAGTACTTC.

The chain recombines TRBV7-2 with TRBJ1-6; a possible D gene is TRBD1 (6 bases). Trimming pared 1 base from V and 7 bases from J, leaving 14 bases between. The CDR3 consists of 16 residues. Looked up from germline, CDR1 is SGHTA and CDR2 is FQGNSA. The CDR3 is CASSLGRDIRNSPLHF. CDR3 in DNA: TGTGCCAGCAGCTTAGGCCGGGACATACGAAATTCACCCCTCCACTTT.

This chain connects TRBV6-5 to TRBJ2-1; TRBD2 agrees at 8 bases. The CDR3 length is 16 residues. The V gene end was trimmed by 0 bases and the J gene end by 7 bases; junction bases not matched to a gene: 8. The germline CDR1 and CDR2 sequences are MNHEY and SVGAGI. This CDR3 is CASSYSGGGSRNEQFF. DNA of the CDR3: TGTGCCAGCAGTTACTCGGGCGGGGGGTCTAGGAATGAGCAGTTCTTC.

The chain carries TRBV4-2 and TRBJ2-3, with no clear D. In germline, CDR1 is LGHNA, CDR2 YNFKEQ. The CDR3 covers 16 residues. V dropped 0 bases and J dropped 2 bases, with 12 bases sitting between them. The CDR3 loop reads CASSQEEWSSTDTQYF. CDR3 sequence (DNA): TGTGCCAGCAGCCAAGAAGAATGGTCCTCCACAGATACGCAGTATTTT.

This sequence joins TRBV10-3 and TRBJ2-3, with TRBD2 matching 10 bases. There are 16 residues in the CDR3. V shed 6 bases and J 2 bases; nucleotides not matched to a gene: 8. Per germline, CDR1 ENHRY and CDR2 SYGVKD. In DNA, the CDR3 is TGTGCCATCAGATTATCAGCGGGGGGGAACACAGATACGCAGTATTTT. Protein sequence: CAIRLSAGGNTDTQYF.

This chain connects TRBV5-1 to TRBJ1-6; possible D gene TRBD1, 5 bases. CDR3 length equals 17 residues. V lost 3 bases and J lost 6, with 19 bases in between. In germline, CDR1 is SGHRS, CDR2 YFSETQ. CDR3 bases: TGCGCCAGCAGCTGGGGCACGGGTTCGTCGGCTAATTCACCCCTCCACTTT. Residues: CASSWGTGSSANSPLHF.

The CDR3 loop is CASSGTIQSRANVLTF. CDR3 coding DNA: TGTGCCAGCAGTGGTACGATACAAAGTCGGGCCAACGTCCTGACTTTC. The chain combines TRBV2 with TRBJ2-6; D gene uncertain. Germline V gene lookup returns CDR1 SNHLY and CDR2 FYNNEI. CDR3 length: 16 amino acids. Trimming took off 4 bases at V and 5 bases at J, with 15 bases between the two ends.

The rearrangement uses TRBV19 and TRBJ1-2; D is uncertain. This CDR3 is 15 amino acids long. The V gene lost 0 bases and the J gene lost 4 bases, with 12 bases spanning the gap. The germline gives CDR1 LNHDA, CDR2 SQIVND (reference sequence). CDR3: CASSIDADLPYGYTF. In DNA form, the CDR3 reads TGTGCCAGTAGTATAGATGCAGATTTACCCTATGGCTACACCTTC.

The chain joins TRBV2 to TRBJ2-3; 10 bases line up with TRBD2. V gave up 6 bases and J gave up 6 bases; unmatched junction bases: 6. The germline V gene encodes CDR1 SNHLY and CDR2 FYNNEI. The CDR3 sequence is 14 residues long. CDR3 DNA sequence: TGTGCCAGCAGAGAAAGCGGGAGGGCCGATACGCAGTATTTT. Its protein is CASRESGRADTQYF. Filled out from reference TRBV2 and TRBJ2-3, the complete variable domain reads EPEVTQTPSHQVTQMGQEVILRCVPISNHLYFYWYRQILGQKVEFLVSFYNNEISEKSEIFDDQFSVERPDGSNFTLKIRSTKLEDSAMYFCASRESGRADTQYFGPGTRLTVL.

The chain joins TRBV5-1 to TRBJ1-4; D not certain. The length of the CDR3 is 13 residues. Trimming shortened V by 4 bases and J by 7 bases, and 11 bases separated the two germline ends. Germline CDR1 reads SGHRS; CDR2 reads YFSETQ. CDR3 in amino acids: CASSREEREKLFF. In nucleotides, the CDR3 is TGCGCCAGCAGCAGGGAGGAACGTGAAAAACTGTTTTTT.

The V call is TRBV6-1, the J call TRBJ1-3, with D possibly being TRBD1 (5 bases). V lost 2 bases and J lost 0, with 17 bases in between. The germline V gene has CDR1 MNHNS and CDR2 SASEGT. The CDR3 runs 18 residues. In DNA, the CDR3 is TGTGCCAGCAGTGAATATAGGGCAGGGCCCTTCTCTGGAAACACCATATATTTT. It yields the protein CASSEYRAGPFSGNTIYF.

The chain has TRBV7-9 and TRBJ2-7; TRBD1 matches 9 bases. The CDR3 is made up of 17 amino acids. Germline-derived CDR1 and CDR2 are SEHNR and FQNEAQ (reference sequence). Losses at the gene ends were 5 bases for V and 6 bases for J; bases not matched to a gene: 17. CDR3 DNA sequence: TGTGCCAGCAGCCCTGACAAACACCGGGACAGGGCGGGCGAGCAGTACTTC. Translated, it gives CASSPDKHRDRAGEQYF.

This clone showed up just a few times. The genes are TRBV9 and TRBJ1-3; maybe TRBD1 (5 bases). The germline V gene has CDR1 SGDLS and CDR2 YYNGEE. CDR3 length: 14 amino acids. Trimming stripped 0 bases from V and 3 bases from J, with 7 bases between. The CDR3 protein is CASSVGGDGNTIYF. CDR3 nucleotides: TGTGCCAGCAGCGTAGGAGGGGATGGAAACACCATATATTTT.

The V call is TRBV10-3, the J call TRBJ2-7; 9 nucleotides line up with TRBD2. From germline, CDR1 is ENHRY and CDR2 SYGVKD. J lost 5 bases, V lost 3 bases, and 8 bases had no gene match. CDR3 length: 15 amino acids. As DNA, the CDR3 is TGTGCCATCAGTGAAGGTAGCGGGAGATTGAACGAGCAGTACTTC. Residues: CAISEGSGRLNEQYF.

This clone was found a few times. The chain couples TRBV5-4 to TRBJ1-4; D is perhaps TRBD1 (5 bases). The V and J ends lost 4 bases and 5 bases respectively, with 12 bases between them. CDR1 and CDR2 from the germline V gene are SGHNT and YYREEE (reference sequence). The CDR3 has 14 amino acids. The DNA for the CDR3 is TGTGCCAGCAGCCGAGACAGCCGCAATGAAAAACTGTTTTTT. This encodes CASSRDSRNEKLFF.

This clone has a single count. The V call is TRBV19, the J call TRBJ2-2; D not resolved. V lost 5 bases, J lost 9 bases, and 13 bases lay in between. The CDR3 has 13 residues. Germline lookup yields CDR1 LNHDA and CDR2 SQIVND (reference sequence). CDR3 in DNA: TGTGCCAGTAGTGAAGACCTTCGGCGGGAGCTGTTTTTT. This sequence encodes CASSEDLRRELFF. Based on the CDR3 plus reference TRBV19 and TRBJ2-2, the full variable domain is DGGITQSPKYLFRKEGQNVTLSCEQNLNHDAMYWYRQDPGQGLRLIYYSQIVNDFQKGDIAEGYSVSREKKESFPLTVTSAQKNPTAFYLCASSEDLRRELFFGEGSRLTVL.